The rows below give T cell receptor beta chains drawn from one sample of a study of beta chain features in type 1 diabetes. Generated by immunoSEQ multiplex PCR, the TCRdb table keeps only in-frame clones and is missing some. The sample yields about 260,000 clones, 68% seen once. Sequenced sample: naive CD4+ T cells from blood. These receptors were taken from a man aged 30 to 45 in good health. The CDR3 runs from the conserved cysteine through the conserved F or W. Each record gives: D gene, J gene, clone size, V gene, CDR3 DNA, CDR3 protein. A D gene is named only where the DNA matches it firmly. Clone size is not always given. Where it is, it says once, few, many or a class for expanded clones.

d_gene: -
j_gene: TRBJ2-5
abundance: -
v_gene: TRBV30
CDR3nt: TGTGCCTGGAGTAGAAGACCTTTGCAAGAGACCCAGTACTTC
CDR3aa: CAWSRRPLQETQYF

d_gene: TRBD2
j_gene: TRBJ2-3
abundance: -
v_gene: TRBV6-5
CDR3nt: TGTGCCAGCAGTTACTCGTGGACTAGCGATACGCAGTATTTT
CDR3aa: CASSYSWTSDTQYF

d_gene: -
j_gene: TRBJ2-3
abundance: -
v_gene: TRBV7-9
CDR3nt: TGTGCCAGCAGCGAAGGGTTAACTAGCACAGATACGCAGTATTTT
CDR3aa: CASSEGLTSTDTQYF

d_gene: -
j_gene: TRBJ1-5
abundance: once
v_gene: TRBV30
CDR3nt: TGTGCCTGGAGGCTGGCCGGGAGCAATCAGCCCCAGCATTTT
CDR3aa: CAWRLAGSNQPQHF

d_gene: -
j_gene: TRBJ2-2
abundance: few
v_gene: TRBV7-8
CDR3nt: TGTGCCAGCAGCTCACAGACTTATCCCACCGGGGAGCTGTTTTTT
CDR3aa: CASSSQTYPTGELFF

d_gene: -
j_gene: TRBJ2-1
abundance: few
v_gene: TRBV4-2
CDR3nt: TGTGCCAGCAGCCTCGCCGGCGCGGGCATCTACAATGAGCAGTTCTTC
CDR3aa: CASSLAGAGIYNEQFF

d_gene: TRBD2
j_gene: TRBJ2-1
abundance: -
v_gene: TRBV4-2
CDR3nt: TGTGCCAGCAGCCAAACTCTAGCGGGGGGCTACAATGAGCAGTTCTTC
CDR3aa: CASSQTLAGGYNEQFF

d_gene: TRBD1
j_gene: TRBJ2-5
abundance: -
v_gene: TRBV19
CDR3nt: TGTGCCACCTGGGGACAGGGATTAGAGACCCAGTACTTC
CDR3aa: CATWGQGLETQYF

d_gene: -
j_gene: TRBJ1-1
abundance: -
v_gene: TRBV6-1
CDR3nt: TGTGCCAGCAGCCTCCTAGTTGGCTCTGCTTTCTTT
CDR3aa: CASSLLVGSAFF

d_gene: -
j_gene: TRBJ2-3
abundance: -
v_gene: TRBV29-1
CDR3nt: TGCAGCGCCAGGATTAGCCCGGGAGATACGCAGTATTTT
CDR3aa: CSARISPGDTQYF

d_gene: -
j_gene: TRBJ2-3
abundance: -
v_gene: TRBV29-1
CDR3nt: TGCAGCGTTGATCAACGAGGGGCTGGAGATACGCAGTATTTT
CDR3aa: CSVDQRGAGDTQYF

d_gene: -
j_gene: TRBJ2-7
abundance: -
v_gene: TRBV5-6
CDR3nt: TGTGCCAGCAGGCAATTCGGACAGCCCAGCTCCTACGAGCAGTACTTC
CDR3aa: CASRQFGQPSSYEQYF

d_gene: -
j_gene: TRBJ1-1
abundance: -
v_gene: TRBV25-1
CDR3nt: TGTGCCAGCAGTGAATCTAAGGGGCAGAACACTGAAGCTTTCTTT
CDR3aa: CASSESKGQNTEAFF

d_gene: -
j_gene: TRBJ2-1
abundance: -
v_gene: TRBV5-1
CDR3nt: TGCGCCAGCAGCTTGGAATCCGGGGGTGAGCAGTTCTTC
CDR3aa: CASSLESGGEQFF

d_gene: -
j_gene: TRBJ2-1
abundance: -
v_gene: TRBV25-1
CDR3nt: TGTGCCAGCAGACCCAGCTCCTACAATGAGCAGTTCTTC
CDR3aa: CASRPSSYNEQFF

d_gene: -
j_gene: TRBJ2-2
abundance: -
v_gene: TRBV30
CDR3nt: TGTGCCTGGAGGTGGACAGCGAACACCGGGGAGCTGTTTTTT
CDR3aa: CAWRWTANTGELFF

d_gene: -
j_gene: TRBJ2-1
abundance: few
v_gene: TRBV30
CDR3nt: TGTGCCTGGAGTAGCAACAATGAGCAGTTCTTC
CDR3aa: CAWSSNNEQFF

d_gene: TRBD1
j_gene: TRBJ1-1
abundance: -
v_gene: TRBV30
CDR3nt: TGTGCTGCTCGGACAGGGGGCATAGTTGCTTTCTTT
CDR3aa: CAARTGGIVAFF

d_gene: -
j_gene: TRBJ1-3
abundance: -
v_gene: TRBV18
CDR3nt: TGTGCCAGCTCACCGAACCTGGACAGAGGAAACACCATATATTTT
CDR3aa: CASSPNLDRGNTIYF

d_gene: -
j_gene: TRBJ2-7
abundance: -
v_gene: TRBV2
CDR3nt: TGTGCCAACGCAATTCAGGGAACCTACGAGCAGTACTTC
CDR3aa: CANAIQGTYEQYF

d_gene: -
j_gene: TRBJ2-2
abundance: -
v_gene: TRBV30
CDR3nt: TGTGCCTGGAGTGCAACTAGTTTCGGGGAGCTGTTTTTT
CDR3aa: CAWSATSFGELFF

d_gene: TRBD1
j_gene: TRBJ2-1
abundance: few
v_gene: TRBV7-9
CDR3nt: TGTGCCAGCAGCTCCGGGTGGGACAGCAAAAATGAGCAGTTCTTC
CDR3aa: CASSSGWDSKNEQFF

d_gene: TRBD2
j_gene: TRBJ2-2
abundance: -
v_gene: TRBV29-1
CDR3nt: TGCAGCGTTGGAGCCGGGACTAGCCCCACCGGGGAGCTGTTTTTT
CDR3aa: CSVGAGTSPTGELFF

d_gene: TRBD2
j_gene: TRBJ2-3
abundance: -
v_gene: TRBV6-5
CDR3nt: TGTGCCAGCAGTTACTTGGGACTAGCCGCAGATACGCAGTATTTT
CDR3aa: CASSYLGLAADTQYF

d_gene: -
j_gene: TRBJ2-7
abundance: -
v_gene: TRBV7-2
CDR3nt: TGTGCCAGCAGCTCAAGGACGGAAAAACGCTACGAGCAGTACTTC
CDR3aa: CASSSRTEKRYEQYF

d_gene: TRBD2
j_gene: TRBJ2-3
abundance: few
v_gene: TRBV29-1
CDR3nt: TGCAGCGTAACCGGGAGGGCCGAAGATACGCAGTATTTT
CDR3aa: CSVTGRAEDTQYF

d_gene: TRBD1
j_gene: TRBJ1-5
abundance: -
v_gene: TRBV30
CDR3nt: TGTGCCTGGAGTCCCTTGGACAGGGACAATCAGCCCCAGCATTTT
CDR3aa: CAWSPLDRDNQPQHF

d_gene: TRBD2
j_gene: TRBJ2-7
abundance: few
v_gene: TRBV28
CDR3nt: TGTGCCAGCAGTTTAGGGCTAGCGGGGAGTGTCTACGAGCAGTACTTC
CDR3aa: CASSLGLAGSVYEQYF

d_gene: -
j_gene: TRBJ1-2
abundance: -
v_gene: TRBV30
CDR3nt: TGTGCCTGGAGTAGCCTGGACAGATCTAACTATGGCTACACCTTC
CDR3aa: CAWSSLDRSNYGYTF

d_gene: -
j_gene: TRBJ2-3
abundance: -
v_gene: TRBV6-5
CDR3nt: TGTGCCAGCAGTTACTCTCAGGGCACAGATACGCAGTATTTT
CDR3aa: CASSYSQGTDTQYF

d_gene: -
j_gene: TRBJ2-3
abundance: few
v_gene: TRBV6-6
CDR3nt: TGTGCCAGCAGCCAAAGTGATACGCAGTATTTT
CDR3aa: CASSQSDTQYF

d_gene: TRBD2
j_gene: TRBJ2-5
abundance: -
v_gene: TRBV5-1
CDR3nt: TGCGCCAGCAGCTCGGGACTAGCGGGGGCTCGCTCCCAGGAGACCCAGTACTTC
CDR3aa: CASSSGLAGARSQETQYF

d_gene: TRBD2
j_gene: TRBJ2-1
abundance: -
v_gene: TRBV4-3
CDR3nt: TGCGCCAGCAGCCAAGAGGGACTAGGAGGTGGCAATGAGCAGTTCTTC
CDR3aa: CASSQEGLGGGNEQFF

d_gene: -
j_gene: TRBJ2-1
abundance: -
v_gene: TRBV25-1
CDR3nt: TGTGCCACCAAAAACAGGGTACTTGGTGGGAATGAGCAGTTCTTC
CDR3aa: CATKNRVLGGNEQFF

d_gene: -
j_gene: TRBJ2-5
abundance: -
v_gene: TRBV11-2
CDR3nt: TGTGCCAGCAGCCGCGATCCCTTTCCCGAGACCCAGTACTTC
CDR3aa: CASSRDPFPETQYF

d_gene: TRBD1
j_gene: TRBJ2-5
abundance: once
v_gene: TRBV18
CDR3nt: TGTGCCAGCTCACCGACGACAGGGGCGGAGACCCAGTACTTC
CDR3aa: CASSPTTGAETQYF

d_gene: -
j_gene: TRBJ2-7
abundance: -
v_gene: TRBV7-2
CDR3nt: TGCCCTGGGGGAGAGGTCGTAAAAATACGGAACTTC
CDR3aa: CPGGEVVKIRNF

d_gene: -
j_gene: TRBJ1-4
abundance: few
v_gene: TRBV30
CDR3nt: TGTGCCTGGAGTGTAGGGCAGGGTGGGGAAAAACTGTTTTTT
CDR3aa: CAWSVGQGGEKLFF

d_gene: -
j_gene: TRBJ2-3
abundance: -
v_gene: TRBV9
CDR3nt: TGTGCCAGCAGCGTAGGACTAGATACGCAGTATTTT
CDR3aa: CASSVGLDTQYF

d_gene: TRBD1
j_gene: TRBJ2-1
abundance: -
v_gene: TRBV30
CDR3nt: TGTGCCTGGGGACAGGGCGGACGGTACAATGAGCAGTTCTTC
CDR3aa: CAWGQGGRYNEQFF

d_gene: -
j_gene: TRBJ1-5
abundance: -
v_gene: TRBV7-2
CDR3nt: TGTGCCAGCAGCTTAGCTGGGGCCCCTCGGCAGCCCCAGCATTTT
CDR3aa: CASSLAGAPRQPQHF

d_gene: TRBD2
j_gene: TRBJ2-3
abundance: few
v_gene: TRBV11-2
CDR3nt: TGTGCCAGCCGACGGGGACTAGCGGGGGCTAGCACAGATACGCAGTATTTT
CDR3aa: CASRRGLAGASTDTQYF

d_gene: TRBD1
j_gene: TRBJ1-1
abundance: once
v_gene: TRBV29-1
CDR3nt: TGCAGCGTCGAACCGACAGGGGGGAGAACTGAAGCTTTCTTT
CDR3aa: CSVEPTGGRTEAFF

d_gene: -
j_gene: TRBJ2-3
abundance: -
v_gene: TRBV7-2
CDR3nt: TGTGCCAGCCGGAGGGTCACAGATACGCAGTATTTT
CDR3aa: CASRRVTDTQYF

d_gene: -
j_gene: TRBJ1-2
abundance: few
v_gene: TRBV30
CDR3nt: TGTGCCTGGAGTAGGGAAATCTATGGCTACACCTTC
CDR3aa: CAWSREIYGYTF

d_gene: -
j_gene: TRBJ2-6
abundance: few
v_gene: TRBV7-2
CDR3nt: TGTGCCAGCAGCAGGGACTCTGGGGCCAACGTCCTGACTTTC
CDR3aa: CASSRDSGANVLTF

d_gene: -
j_gene: TRBJ2-5
abundance: -
v_gene: TRBV4-2
CDR3nt: TGTGCCAGCAGCCTCCTAGGGACCCAGTACTTC
CDR3aa: CASSLLGTQYF

d_gene: TRBD1
j_gene: TRBJ2-3
abundance: -
v_gene: TRBV7-2
CDR3nt: TGTGCCAGCAGCGCCCGACAGGGGGCGCTCAACACAGATACGCAGTATTTT
CDR3aa: CASSARQGALNTDTQYF

d_gene: -
j_gene: TRBJ2-5
abundance: -
v_gene: TRBV6-5
CDR3nt: TGTGCCAGCAGTTACTCGCGGGAGACCCAGTACTTC
CDR3aa: CASSYSRETQYF

d_gene: TRBD1
j_gene: TRBJ1-1
abundance: -
v_gene: TRBV30
CDR3nt: TGTGCCTGGGCCCCCGACAGGGAAGCTGAAGCTTTCTTT
CDR3aa: CAWAPDREAEAFF

d_gene: -
j_gene: TRBJ2-7
abundance: -
v_gene: TRBV30
CDR3nt: TGTGCCTGGAGTAGTCCGTACCGTAGCTCCTACGAGCAGTACTTC
CDR3aa: CAWSSPYRSSYEQYF

d_gene: -
j_gene: TRBJ1-1
abundance: -
v_gene: TRBV7-2
CDR3nt: TGTGCCAGCAGTTCAGGGGCCTCAATGAACACTGAAGCTTTCTTT
CDR3aa: CASSSGASMNTEAFF

d_gene: -
j_gene: TRBJ2-3
abundance: -
v_gene: TRBV30
CDR3nt: TGTGCCTGGAGTGTACAGCCAGCCCCAGATACGCAGTATTTT
CDR3aa: CAWSVQPAPDTQYF

d_gene: -
j_gene: TRBJ1-1
abundance: -
v_gene: TRBV2
CDR3nt: TGTGCCAGCAGTGCCCTCGAGGGCACTGAAGCTTTCTTT
CDR3aa: CASSALEGTEAFF